This note documents a single TCR beta chain sequence. Germline lookup yields CDR1 SGHTA and CDR2 FQGTGA. The CDR3 has 14 residues. Deletions cut 3 bases from V and 0 bases from J, with 6 bases between. This sample is drawn from a study of beta chain features in type 1 diabetes. Of the isolated RNA, all was reverse transcribed, and so the sequenced material was expressed TCRB transcripts. Deep immunoSEQ sequencing covered naive, central memory and regulatory T cell samples. Assay used: immunoSEQ multiplex PCR; TCRdb lists only in-frame clones, some missing. The sample includes around 340,000 clones, around 20% of them seen just once.

This chain uses TRBV7-3 with TRBJ2-1; D possibly corresponds to TRBD2 (6 bases). The source material was naive CD4+ T cells from blood. The clonotype comes from a woman between 18 and 29 years old in good health. CDR3 in DNA: TGTGCCAGCAGCTTTAGCGGCTCCTACAATGAGCAGTTCTTC. Translating it yields CASSFSGSYNEQFF.